This T cell receptor (beta chain) was captured by sequencing in a study of blood T cell repertoires in COVID-19. Study as a whole: Samples taken during acute and convalescent COVID-19 were collected in the United States, Italy and Spain. In each case, the material was cDNA or gDNA derived from T cells, B-cell-depleted T cells, or PBMCs.

In Seattle, patients joined the study during active infection and were tracked longitudinally. Clones were sequenced by immunoSEQ multiplex PCR, and TCRdb holds only the in-frame ones, with some missing. The sample records 130,000 or so clones, around 75% being singletons. This clone has a handful of counts. This CDR3 spans 15 amino acids. V was cut by 4 bases and J by 6 bases, with 19 bases left in between. Germline V gene lookup returns CDR1 GTSNPN and CDR2 SVGIG (reference sequence). This receptor was identified in a woman in her 70s with COVID-19, enrolled during active disease. Sequences were obtained from peripheral blood. The chain recombines TRBV30 with TRBJ1-5; D call uncertain. The CDR3 DNA reads as TGTGCCTGGACCGCCGGCGGGAGAAGCGGTCAGCCCCAGCATTTT. Translation gives CAWTAGGRSGQPQHF.